Described below is a single TCR beta chain sequence and its context. Antigen unknown. The data were obtained in a study of PD-1 blockade in classical Hodgkin lymphoma. Study results and caveats: By C4D1 there was a significant rise in CD4+ TCR diversity but not in CD8+ TCR diversity. When nivolumab was started under 1 year after ASCT, patients were excluded. Repertoire differences lack defined causes, possibly disease activity or prior therapy.

Sequenced by immunoSEQ multiplex PCR; TCRdb stores in-frame clones only, minus some. This repertoire shows around 30,000 clones, about 90% found once; its top ten account for around 0.3%. Germline values: CDR1 SGDLS, CDR2 YYNGEE. V lost 0 bases and J lost 0, with 16 bases in between. The CDR3 contains 17 residues. As to time point: cycle 4 day 1 (C4D1), after around six weeks of nivolumab. Patients all relapsed after autologous stem cell transplantation, and there was variation in brentuximab vedotin exposure. Investigators isolated CD4+ T cells from thawed PBMCs through magnetic negative selection. This clonotype originated in a human donor with classical Hodgkin lymphoma. This rearrangement joins TRBV9 to TRBJ2-7, with D perhaps being TRBD1 or TRBD2 (5 bases each). The sequencing here drew on CD4+ T cells from blood, taken before the fourth cycle of nivolumab. CDR3 DNA: TGTGCCAGCAGCGTAGAGGGTTGGGGACCGAGCTCCTACGAGCAGTACTTC. Its protein product is CASSVEGWGPSSYEQYF.